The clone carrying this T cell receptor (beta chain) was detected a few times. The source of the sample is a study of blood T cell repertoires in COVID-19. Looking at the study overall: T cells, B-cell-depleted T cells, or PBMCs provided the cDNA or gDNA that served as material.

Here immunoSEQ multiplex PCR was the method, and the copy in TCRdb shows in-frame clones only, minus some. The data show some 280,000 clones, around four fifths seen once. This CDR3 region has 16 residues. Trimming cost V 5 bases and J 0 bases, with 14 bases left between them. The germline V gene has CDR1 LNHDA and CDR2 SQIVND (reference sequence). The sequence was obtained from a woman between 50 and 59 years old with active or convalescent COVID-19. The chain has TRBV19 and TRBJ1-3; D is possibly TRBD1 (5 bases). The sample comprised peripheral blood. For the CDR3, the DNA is TGTGCCAGTAGTCCCCGGGGGAGGAGCTCTGGAAACACCATATATTTT. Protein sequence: CASSPRGRSSGNTIYF.